These T cell receptor beta chains were read from a single sample in a study of blood T cell repertoires in COVID-19. The protocol was immunoSEQ multiplex PCR, while the TCRdb copy is restricted to in-frame clones and leaves out a portion. This sample has a few hundred thousand clones, with around 84% found just once. The sample consisted of PBMCs or T cells enriched from blood (not recorded which). The receptors shown here come from a man aged 25-45 years with acute COVID-19. CDR3s include the opening cysteine and the closing phenylalanine or tryptophan. D genes are given only for firm matches. The size field is filled for only some rows; it gives once, few, many or a size class.

J	D	size	V	CDR3	DNA
TRBJ1-1	TRBD1	NA	TRBV5-1	CASSPRQGNTEAFF	TGTGCCAGCAGCCCCAGACAGGGGAACACTGAAGCTTTCTTT
TRBJ1-5	NA	NA	TRBV19	CASSIYVGQSNQPQHF	TGTGCCAGTAGTATTTACGTGGGGCAGTCCAATCAGCCCCAGCATTTT
TRBJ1-3	NA	NA	TRBV5-6	CASSSRQNQLNTIYF	TGTGCCAGCAGCTCGAGGCAGAATCAGCTAAACACCATATATTTT
TRBJ1-2	NA	few	TRBV27	CASSLQGYGYTF	TGTGCCAGCAGTTTACAGGGCTATGGCTACACCTTC
TRBJ2-2	NA	NA	TRBV5-1	CASSLVGAGTGELFF	TGCGCCAGCAGCTTGGTAGGGGCAGGCACCGGGGAGCTGTTTTTT
TRBJ2-4	TRBD1	NA	TRBV27	CASSEQGVSKNIQYF	TGTGCCAGCAGTGAACAGGGGGTGTCCAAAAACATTCAGTACTTC
TRBJ1-6	TRBD1	NA	TRBV2	CASSYDRGNNSPLHF	TGTGCCAGCAGTTATGACAGGGGGAATAATTCACCCCTCCACTTT
TRBJ1-6	NA	NA	TRBV5-1	CASKGRYSANSPLHF	TGTGCCAGCAAAGGGAGGTATTCGGCGAATTCACCCCTCCACTTT
TRBJ1-2	NA	NA	TRBV28	CASVAENYGYTF	TGTGCTTCGGTCGCGGAGAACTATGGCTACACCTTC
TRBJ1-2	NA	once	TRBV10-3	CAIGAGSNYGYTF	TGTGCCATCGGAGCCGGGTCCAACTATGGCTACACCTTC
TRBJ1-6	NA	NA	TRBV2	CASSSIGQGNSPLHF	TGTGCCAGCAGCTCCATCGGGCAGGGAAATTCACCCCTCCACTTT
TRBJ1-2	NA	once	TRBV6-5	CASSYPGGFGYTF	TGTGCCAGCAGTTACCCGGGGGGATTTGGCTACACCTTC
TRBJ2-1	TRBD2	few	TRBV7-3	CASSLSGLAGGFNNEQFF	TGTGCCAGCAGCTTATCTGGACTAGCGGGAGGTTTCAACAATGAGCAGTTCTTC
TRBJ2-5	NA	once	TRBV7-3	CASSLAAPETQYF	TGTGCCAGCAGCTTAGCCGCGCCAGAGACCCAGTACTTC
TRBJ1-1	NA	few	TRBV3-1/TRBV3-2	CASRVSGVATEAFF	TGTGCCAGCAGAGTTTCGGGGGTGGCCACTGAAGCTTTCTTT
TRBJ2-5	NA	once	TRBV7-2	CASSLAGQPTRGTQYF	TGTGCCAGCAGCTTAGCCGGACAGCCCACCCGGGGGACCCAGTACTTC
TRBJ2-2	TRBD2	once	TRBV6-6	CASSRLAGLNTGELFF	TGTGCCAGCAGCCGACTAGCGGGGCTAAACACCGGGGAGCTGTTTTTT
TRBJ2-3	TRBD2	NA	TRBV29-1	CSGKLAGVTDTQYF	TGCAGCGGCAAACTAGCGGGGGTCACAGATACGCAGTATTTT
TRBJ1-1	NA	NA	TRBV12-5	CASGGFEEAFF	TGTGCTAGTGGCGGTTTCGAAGAAGCTTTCTTT
TRBJ1-5	TRBD1	few	TRBV30	CAWSEQGQGNSNQPQHF	TGTGCCTGGAGTGAACAGGGGCAAGGAAATAGCAATCAGCCCCAGCATTTT
TRBJ2-1	NA	NA	TRBV5-4	CASSPGGRLPMGEQFF	TGTGCCAGCAGCCCGGGTGGCCGGCTCCCCATGGGTGAGCAGTTCTTC
TRBJ1-3	TRBD1	NA	TRBV9	CASSPPEGRGQNSGNTIYF	TGTGCCAGCAGCCCGCCCGAGGGCCGGGGACAGAACTCTGGAAACACCATATATTTT
TRBJ2-1	NA	NA	TRBV7-8	CASSPPGATPYNEQFF	TGTGCCAGCAGCCCCCCAGGCGCTACCCCCTACAATGAGCAGTTCTTC
TRBJ2-5	NA	NA	TRBV7-8	CASSNLRETQYF	TGTGCCAGCAGCAATCTGAGGGAGACCCAGTACTTC
TRBJ1-5	TRBD1	NA	TRBV5-3	CARNRGVDRDQPQHF	TGTGCCAGAAACAGGGGGGTAGACAGGGATCAGCCCCAGCATTTT
TRBJ2-5	NA	NA	TRBV25-1	CASSEFVGGETQYF	TGTGCCAGCAGTGAATTCGTAGGAGGAGAGACCCAGTACTTC
TRBJ2-1	TRBD1	NA	TRBV6-4	CASSRDRGYEQFF	TGTGCCAGCAGCAGGGACAGGGGGTATGAGCAGTTCTTC
TRBJ2-1	TRBD2	few	TRBV5-6	CASSLVSGLVNEQFF	TGTGCCAGCAGCTTGGTATCAGGACTAGTCAATGAGCAGTTCTTC
TRBJ1-3	TRBD1	NA	TRBV6-6	CASSRSDRGLRNTIYF	TGTGCCAGCAGTCGATCGGACAGGGGCTTGAGAAACACCATATATTTT
TRBJ1-4	NA	NA	TRBV6-4	CASSNGHDEKLFF	TGTGCCAGCAGTAATGGACACGACGAAAAACTGTTTTTT
TRBJ1-5	NA	NA	TRBV24-1	CATSDLSGGPQHF	TGTGCCACCAGTGATTTGAGCGGGGGGCCCCAGCATTTT
TRBJ2-3	NA	NA	TRBV28	CASSPWAGLTSTDTQYF	TGTGCCAGCAGTCCCTGGGCGGGACTGACTAGCACAGATACGCAGTATTTT
TRBJ2-2	NA	NA	TRBV7-9	CAGAPLSGKNTGELFF	TGTGCCGGCGCCCCCCTATCGGGGAAGAACACCGGGGAGCTGTTTTTT
TRBJ2-2	TRBD2	NA	TRBV10-3	CATGTSGTTGELFF	TGTGCCACGGGGACTAGCGGGACCACCGGGGAGCTGTTTTTT
TRBJ2-5	NA	NA	TRBV5-8	CASSLFSQETQYF	TGTGCCAGCAGCTTGTTTAGCCAAGAGACCCAGTACTTC
TRBJ1-3	NA	NA	TRBV3-1/TRBV3-2	CASSRISGNTIYF	TGTGCCAGCAGCCGTATCTCTGGAAACACCATATATTTT